This entry features one T cell receptor beta chain sequence. Its antigen is unidentified. Template switching by 5'RACE with UMIs generated the TCR beta cDNA. TCRdb derives one entry per CDR3 protein from the 5' RACE reads, leaving out DNA. The sample table sets out about 400,000 distinct CDR3 sequences. The data were obtained in a study of T cells expressing NK-cell markers. About the research overall: In the group of eight sequenced donors, seven were HCMV-seropositive and one was seronegative.

Notes on the study in general: The dominant NKG2C+ clonotypes represented 1.0-7.0% of CD8+ T cells in five or six donors. In a handful of donors, dominant clonotypes made up roughly 28.3-65% of CD3+CD56-NKG2C+ cells.

Source material: blood T cells: a sorted CD56 or NKG2C T cell subset, CD4+ or CD8+ T cells, or bulk PBMC T cells (not recorded which). This TCR derives from a woman aged 50 to 60 in good health.

This chain's CDR3 is CASSLVGQKSENEQFF. The rearrangement joins TRBV5-5 to TRBJ2-1. Germline V gene data show CDR1 as SGHKS and CDR2 as YYEKEE (reference sequence). The CDR3 loop spans 16 amino acids.